The 9 T cell receptor beta chains in this list originate from one sample, sequenced in a study of cytomegalovirus exposure and HLA in healthy donors. PCR primers comprised 60 Vbeta and 13 Jbeta primers. Profiling relied on immunoSEQ multiplex PCR, and the TCRdb table lists in-frame clones only, not all of them. Among around 110,000 clones listed, around 80% were seen once. Sequencing was carried out using PBMCs. The receptors here all came from a woman in her late teens or twenties in good health and CMV-seropositive.

The rearrangement uses TRBV5-1 and TRBJ2-1; D might be TRBD1 (5 bases). Germline V CDR1 and CDR2: SGHRS, YFSETQ. The CDR3 sequence is 15 residues long. Trimming took off 0 bases at V and 5 bases at J, with 12 bases between the two ends. The CDR3 is CASSLAGYEDNEQFF. CDR3 in DNA: TGCGCCAGCAGCTTGGCAGGGTATGAAGACAATGAGCAGTTCTTC.

The chain uses TRBV2 and TRBJ1-1, with 9 nucleotides matching TRBD1. This CDR3 contains 14 residues. The J segment lost 4 bases and the V segment lost 6 bases, leaving 6 bases of the junction unmatched. Germline CDR1 reads SNHLY; CDR2 reads FYNNEI. CDR3 coding DNA: TGTGCCAGCAGGGCTACAGGGGGCGGCACTGAAGCTTTCTTT. Residues: CASRATGGGTEAFF.

The chain links TRBV28 to TRBJ2-2; tentatively, D is TRBD1 (5 bases). CDR3 size: 14 residues. CDR1 and CDR2 from the germline V gene are MDHEN and SYDVKM. Trimming pared 1 base from V and 4 bases from J, leaving 7 bases between. CDR3 protein: CASSLFRVTGELFF. CDR3 nucleotide sequence: TGTGCCAGCAGTTTATTCAGGGTCACCGGGGAGCTGTTTTTT.

This rearrangement joins TRBV5-1 to TRBJ1-1, with 7 bases matching TRBD1. Germline V gene sequence: CDR1 SGHRS, CDR2 YFSETQ. The CDR3 totals 15 residues. The V and J ends lost 1 base and 4 bases, in that order; junction bases with no gene match: 7. CDR3 nucleotide sequence: TGCGCCAGCAGCTTGTGGCAGGGGGTGGGCACTGAAGCTTTCTTT. Residues: CASSLWQGVGTEAFF. Using reference TRBV5-1 and TRBJ1-1 for the parts outside the CDR3, the full variable domain is KAGVTQTPRYLIKTRGQQVTLSCSPISGHRSVSWYQQTPGQGLQFLFEYFSETQRNKGNFPGRFSGRQFSNSRSEMNVSTLELGDSALYLCASSLWQGVGTEAFFGQGTRLTVV.

The V gene is TRBV28, the J gene TRBJ2-7; the match to TRBD2 covers 7 bases. CDR1 and CDR2 from the germline V gene are MDHEN and SYDVKM. J lost 2 bases, V lost 8 bases, and 12 bases had no gene match. The CDR3 has 15 amino acids. The chain's CDR3 is CASLSPAGMTYEQYF. The CDR3 bases are TGTGCCAGCCTCAGCCCAGCGGGAATGACCTACGAGCAGTACTTC.

This sequence joins TRBV19 and TRBJ1-2; TRBD1 agrees at 11 bases. V lost 5 bases and J lost 6; bases outside the gene matches: 2. Germline CDR1 is LNHDA and CDR2 is SQIVND (reference sequence). There are 13 residues in the CDR3. For the CDR3, the DNA is TGTGCCAGTAGTGCGGGACAGGGGGATGGCTACACCTTC. It encodes CASSAGQGDGYTF.

This chain uses TRBV10-3 with TRBJ2-7; D might be TRBD2 (6 bases). This CDR3 is 16 amino acids long. Trimming removed 2 bases from V and 0 bases from J, with 14 bases in between. Germline CDR1 is ENHRY and CDR2 is SYGVKD. The CDR3 bases are TGTGCCATCAGTGAGGGGACTCTCCGAGCCTCCTACGAGCAGTACTTC. It translates to CAISEGTLRASYEQYF.

J is TRBJ1-1 and V is TRBV19; no firm D call. V lost 7 bases, J lost 7 bases, and 22 bases lay in between. Germline CDR1 reads LNHDA; CDR2 reads SQIVND (reference sequence). This CDR3 contains 15 residues. CDR3 in DNA: TGTGCCAGTACCAACTCCCGGAGGAACCCCATTGAAGCTTTCTTT. Protein: CASTNSRRNPIEAFF. The full variable domain, rest sourced from reference TRBV19 and TRBJ1-1, is DGGITQSPKYLFRKEGQNVTLSCEQNLNHDAMYWYRQDPGQGLRLIYYSQIVNDFQKGDIAEGYSVSREKKESFPLTVTSAQKNPTAFYLCASTNSRRNPIEAFFGQGTRLTVV.

This clone was observed a few times. The V call is TRBV11-2, the J call TRBJ1-2, with D possibly being TRBD1 (6 bases). V lost 2 bases, J lost 8 bases, and 15 bases lay in between. Germline V CDR1 and CDR2: SGHAT, FQNNGV. The CDR3 length is 14 residues. Here the CDR3 DNA reads TGTGCCAGCAGCTTATTAGGAGGGGGGGGCGGCTACACCTTC. Translated: CASSLLGGGGGYTF.